Following are 15 T cell receptor beta chains from one sample sequenced in a study of shared clonotypes between healthy human individuals. TCRdb's table, derived via immunoSEQ multiplex PCR, lists solely in-frame clones and lacks some. The repertoire holds about 1 million clones, with about 74% as singletons. Sequenced: memory CD4+ T cells sorted from blood. As for subset: CD45RA-negative fraction. The receptors originated from a man aged 18 to 29 in good health.

The chain carries TRBV2 and TRBJ2-2; D may be TRBD2 (5 bases). Germline V gives CDR1 SNHLY, CDR2 FYNNEI. The germline V and J ends were trimmed by 5 bases and 2 bases, with 9 bases remaining between them. The CDR3 contains 14 residues. The CDR3 region is CASSPDSNTGELFF. DNA for the CDR3: TGTGCCAGCAGTCCGGACTCCAACACCGGGGAGCTGTTTTTT.

The chain uses TRBV19 and TRBJ1-5, with D hard to call. The CDR3 contains 15 residues. Between the trimmed V and J ends, which lost 3 bases and 4 bases, there was a span of 13 bases. Germline CDR1 and CDR2: LNHDA and SQIVND (reference sequence). As DNA, the CDR3 is TGTGCCAGTAGTATTTTTGGACTTGGAAATCAGCCCCAGCATTTT. Amino acids: CASSIFGLGNQPQHF.

This clone came up a few times. The chain uses TRBV19 and TRBJ2-1; 8 bases line up with TRBD2. J was trimmed by 6 bases and V by 5 bases; bases with no gene match: 6. The CDR3 is 14 residues long. Germline V gene sequence: CDR1 LNHDA, CDR2 SQIVND (reference sequence). Here the CDR3 DNA reads TGTGCCAGTAGTCCGGGACTAGGTTCCAATGAGCAGTTCTTC. Its translation: CASSPGLGSNEQFF. The variable domain in full, completed from reference TRBV19 and TRBJ2-1, reads DGGITQSPKYLFRKEGQNVTLSCEQNLNHDAMYWYRQDPGQGLRLIYYSQIVNDFQKGDIAEGYSVSREKKESFPLTVTSAQKNPTAFYLCASSPGLGSNEQFFGPGTRLTVL.

This clone was seen a handful of times. In DNA, the CDR3 is TGCGCCAGCAGCTCTAGCGGGGGGACGAGGAATGAGCAGTTCTTC. Residues: CASSSSGGTRNEQFF. The chain is built from TRBV5-1 and TRBJ2-1; 11 nucleotides match TRBD2. The CDR3 extends over 15 amino acids. Trimming removed 3 bases from V and 7 bases from J; junction bases left unmatched: 6. Germline V CDR1 and CDR2: SGHRS, YFSETQ. Full variable domain (rest looked up from reference TRBV5-1 and TRBJ2-1): KAGVTQTPRYLIKTRGQQVTLSCSPISGHRSVSWYQQTPGQGLQFLFEYFSETQRNKGNFPGRFSGRQFSNSRSEMNVSTLELGDSALYLCASSSSGGTRNEQFFGPGTRLTVL.

This chain joins TRBV5-4 and TRBJ2-1, with 11 nucleotides matching TRBD2. The trim removed 3 bases at V and 4 bases at J, leaving 6 bases unmatched. This CDR3 is 16 amino acids long. Germline CDR1 is SGHNT and CDR2 is YYREEE (reference sequence). The CDR3 nucleotides read TGTGCCAGCAGCTCCGGACTAGCGGGTTATTACAATGAGCAGTTCTTC. Protein sequence: CASSSGLAGYYNEQFF. Full variable domain (remainder filled in from reference TRBV5-4 and TRBJ2-1): ETGVTQSPTHLIKTRGQQVTLRCSSQSGHNTVSWYQQALGQGPQFIFQYYREEENGRGNFPPRFSGLQFPNYSSELNVNALELDDSALYLCASSSGLAGYYNEQFFGPGTRLTVL.

CDR3 coding DNA: TGTGCAAGTCGCTTTCTCCGGGACAGGCAAGCCCGACCGAACACTGAAGCTTTCTTT. It yields the protein CASRFLRDRQARPNTEAFF. The chain recombines TRBV12-2 with TRBJ1-1; TRBD1, the D gene given by the table, was not confirmed from the DNA. TRBV12-2 is a pseudogene locus. The CDR3 has 19 residues.

The gene calls are TRBV11-2 and TRBJ2-7; tentative D call: TRBD2 (5 bases). The CDR3 spans 13 residues. Trimming took 1 base from V and 7 from J, leaving 11 bases between them. CDR1 SGHAT and CDR2 FQNNGV come from the germline V gene. As DNA, the CDR3 is TGTGCCAGCAGCTTAGGCCGGGGAAGGGAGCAGTACTTC. Residues: CASSLGRGREQYF.

This clone occurred once. This sequence joins TRBV15 and TRBJ2-5; TRBD1 might be the D (6 bases). V was clipped by 5 bases and J by 7 bases, with 14 bases between them. The germline CDR1 and CDR2 sequences are LNHNV and YYDKDF (reference sequence). The CDR3 covers 13 residues. CDR3: CATSVDSSGTQYF. The DNA for the CDR3 is TGTGCCACCAGCGTGGACAGCTCGGGGACCCAGTACTTC.

This clone appeared many times. This chain connects TRBV5-1 to TRBJ2-5; D is possibly TRBD2 (5 bases). The CDR3 length is 14 residues. The V gene's germline CDR1 is SGHRS and CDR2 YFSETQ. Trimming took 0 bases from V and 3 from J, leaving 9 bases between them. The CDR3: CASSLAPGKETQYF. CDR3 nucleotides: TGCGCCAGCAGCTTGGCTCCGGGAAAAGAGACCCAGTACTTC.

As regards this clone: This may arise from a read error, as a much more abundant clone is one base away. The same CDR3 is also encoded by other DNA sequences in this sample. The rearrangement uses TRBV10-3 and TRBJ2-2, with unresolved D. CDR3 length equals 15 residues. The V and J ends lost 0 bases and 0 bases respectively, with 5 bases between them. CDR1 ENHRY and CDR2 SYGVKD come from the germline V gene. This chain's CDR3 is CAISESTPNTGELFF. The CDR3, as DNA: TGTGCCATCAGTGAGTCGACTCCGAACACCGGGGAGCTGTTTTTT.

The CDR3 region has the DNA TGCAGCGTCGAACAGGGGTCTAATGAAAAACTGTTTTTT. Translated: CSVEQGSNEKLFF. V gene TRBV29-1 combines with J gene TRBJ1-4; TRBD1 agrees at 7 bases. CDR3 length: 13 residues. V lost 6 bases, J lost 3 bases, and 4 bases stayed unmatched. Germline CDR1 is SQVTM and CDR2 is ANQGSEA.

In its sample, this clone was seen a few times. This sequence joins TRBV5-1 and TRBJ1-1; D gene unclear. The CDR3 is 16 amino acids. Germline CDR1 reads SGHRS; CDR2 reads YFSETQ. Trimming pared 1 base from V and 4 bases from J, leaving 17 bases between. The CDR3 protein is CASSLSPRQGSTEAFF. Written as DNA, the CDR3 is TGCGCCAGCAGCTTGTCTCCCAGACAAGGGAGCACTGAAGCTTTCTTT.

The table lists this clone with a count of one. The chain couples TRBV19 to TRBJ1-5, with TRBD1 matching 7 bases. This CDR3 has 18 amino acids. Germline V lookup: CDR1 LNHDA, CDR2 SQIVND (reference sequence). Losses at the gene ends were 7 bases for V and 5 bases for J; bases not matched to a gene: 20. The CDR3 sequence is CASKAQTGNTYPDQPQHF. CDR3 in DNA: TGTGCCAGTAAAGCTCAGACAGGGAACACCTACCCTGATCAGCCCCAGCATTTT.

V gene TRBV21-1 combines with J gene TRBJ2-3. TRBV21-1 is noted as a pseudogene. This CDR3 is built from 15 residues. CDR3 amino acids: CASSKDVSSTDTQYF. CDR3 in DNA: TGTGCCAGCAGCAAAGACGTCTCTAGCACAGATACGCAGTATTTT.

The CDR3 is CASIPDRGRADTQYF. The CDR3 nucleotides are TGTGCCAGCATCCCGGACAGGGGGCGCGCGGATACGCAGTATTTT. The chain couples TRBV5-4 to TRBJ2-3; 11 nucleotides match TRBD1. The V gene's germline CDR1 is SGHNT and CDR2 YYREEE (reference sequence). Unmatched junction bases numbered 9, after V lost 6 bases and J lost 6 bases. The CDR3 is made up of 15 amino acids.